Sequencing of this T cell receptor (beta chain) was carried out in a study of T-cell memory formation after mild COVID-19. 5'RACE primed from the constant segment yielded TCR alpha and TCR beta cDNA libraries bearing sample barcodes and UMIs. TCRdb re-analysed the 5' RACE reads in MiXCR, keeping a single row per CDR3 protein. The sample records around 310,000 distinct CDR3 sequences, approximately 15% being singletons. The CDR3 contains 16 residues. With V trimmed by 3 bases and J by 3 bases, 8 bases remained unmatched. Germline V gives CDR1 WSHSY, CDR2 SAAADI. Concerning this clonotype: Its specificity is not known.

Overall study findings and caveats: A second wave expanding day 15 to 37 was CD4+-biased; contracting clones were balanced. Second-wave clones with a day 37 peak had unconfirmed SARS-CoV-2 specificity. In pre-infection memory, a portion of responding clones appeared, which suggested that cross-reactive memory joined.

Sequenced material: PBMCs or a T cell subset sorted from them (not recorded which). The chain has TRBV10-2 and TRBJ1-5; the match to TRBD1 covers 7 bases. This sequence was found in a man younger than 35 who had mild COVID-19 (a few samples of this study predate the infection). Cell type and time point are not known. The CDR3 sequence is CASSDRGRGDNQPQHF. The CDR3 coding sequence is TGCGCCAGCAGTGATAGGGGGCGTGGAGACAATCAGCCCCAGCATTTT.